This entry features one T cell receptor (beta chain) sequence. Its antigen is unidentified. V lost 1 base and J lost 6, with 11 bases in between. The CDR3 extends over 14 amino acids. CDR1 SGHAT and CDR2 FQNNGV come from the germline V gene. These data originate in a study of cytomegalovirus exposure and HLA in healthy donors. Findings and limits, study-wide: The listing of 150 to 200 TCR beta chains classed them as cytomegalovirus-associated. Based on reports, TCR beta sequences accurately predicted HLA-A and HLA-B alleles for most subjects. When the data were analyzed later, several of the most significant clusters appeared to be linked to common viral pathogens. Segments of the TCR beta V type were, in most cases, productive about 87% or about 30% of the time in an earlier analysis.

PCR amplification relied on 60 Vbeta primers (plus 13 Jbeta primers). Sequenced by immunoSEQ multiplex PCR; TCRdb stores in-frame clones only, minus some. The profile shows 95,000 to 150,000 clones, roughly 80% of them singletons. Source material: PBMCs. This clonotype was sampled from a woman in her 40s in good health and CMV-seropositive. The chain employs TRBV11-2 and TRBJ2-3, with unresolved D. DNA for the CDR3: TGTGCCAGCAGCTTAGCTGCGTCCCCCGATACGCAGTATTTT. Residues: CASSLAASPDTQYF.